These T cell receptor beta chains were read from a single sample in a study of CD4 T cells in relation to SARS-CoV-2 and coronaviruses. Their antigens remain unidentified. Using immunoSEQ multiplex PCR, the repertoire was profiled, and TCRdb retains in-frame clones only, with some absent. The sample shows around 26,000 clones, about 79% of them seen only once. Material for sequencing was CD4+ T cells from PBMCs, cultured in vitro. These receptor sequences come from a human donor in good health. Both conserved end residues are part of each CDR3. Each record gives: clone size, D gene, V gene, J gene, CDR3 DNA, CDR3 protein. A D gene is named only where the DNA matches it firmly. Rows give clone size only sometimes, using once, few, many, or a class for an expanded clone.

clone size: NA; D gene: NA; V gene: TRBV4-3; J gene: TRBJ1-5; CDR3 DNA: TGCGCCAGCAGCCAAGATACGCAGTTTAATCAGCCCCAGCATTTT; CDR3 protein: CASSQDTQFNQPQHF
clone size: NA; D gene: NA; V gene: TRBV7-9; J gene: TRBJ2-7; CDR3 DNA: TGTGCCAGCAGCTTTGACGGGGCTTCCTACGAGCAGTACTTC; CDR3 protein: CASSFDGASYEQYF
clone size: NA; D gene: TRBD1; V gene: TRBV30; J gene: TRBJ2-3; CDR3 DNA: TGTGCCTGGGTCCAGGGGGCCACAGATACGCAGTATTTT; CDR3 protein: CAWVQGATDTQYF
clone size: NA; D gene: TRBD1; V gene: TRBV19; J gene: TRBJ1-1; CDR3 DNA: TGTGCCAGTAGTACCGCAGGGGGGAGTAGCACTGAAGCTTTCTTT; CDR3 protein: CASSTAGGSSTEAFF
clone size: NA; D gene: NA; V gene: TRBV4-3; J gene: TRBJ1-2; CDR3 DNA: TGCGCCAGCAGCCAAGATCAAGGGATGTATGGCTACACCTTC; CDR3 protein: CASSQDQGMYGYTF
clone size: once; D gene: TRBD1; V gene: TRBV5-1; J gene: TRBJ1-5; CDR3 DNA: TGCGCCAGCAGCGAGGGACAGGAGAATCAGCCCCAGCATTTT; CDR3 protein: CASSEGQENQPQHF
clone size: NA; D gene: NA; V gene: TRBV7-2; J gene: TRBJ2-5; CDR3 DNA: TGTGCCAGCAGCTTAGTGGCAGCCCAAGAGACCCAGTACTTC; CDR3 protein: CASSLVAAQETQYF
clone size: once; D gene: NA; V gene: TRBV4-3; J gene: TRBJ1-2; CDR3 DNA: TGCGCCAGCAGCCAAGATGCAGGGGTCTATGGCTACACCTTC; CDR3 protein: CASSQDAGVYGYTF
clone size: NA; D gene: NA; V gene: TRBV7-6; J gene: TRBJ2-1; CDR3 DNA: TGTGCCAGCAGCTTAGCCTCTCTGGCCGGGGAAACCCGATACAATGAGCAGTTCTTC; CDR3 protein: CASSLASLAGETRYNEQFF
clone size: few; D gene: TRBD1; V gene: TRBV7-2; J gene: TRBJ1-1; CDR3 DNA: TGTGCCAGCAGCTTACAGCCGGGACAGAGGAACACTGAAGCTTTCTTT; CDR3 protein: CASSLQPGQRNTEAFF
clone size: NA; D gene: TRBD1; V gene: TRBV23-1; J gene: TRBJ1-2; CDR3 DNA: TGCGCCAGCAGTCAATCGATAGGAAGGGGGCGCAGCTATGGCTACACCTTC; CDR3 protein: CASSQSIGRGRSYGYTF
clone size: NA; D gene: NA; V gene: TRBV6-5; J gene: TRBJ2-3; CDR3 DNA: TGTGCCACCTGGTTGGGGGGGGCTCCAACGCAGTATTTT; CDR3 protein: CATWLGGAPTQYF
clone size: NA; D gene: NA; V gene: TRBV2; J gene: TRBJ1-2; CDR3 DNA: TGTGCCACCGGGACGGAACCCTATGGCTACACCTTC; CDR3 protein: CATGTEPYGYTF
clone size: NA; D gene: TRBD2; V gene: TRBV11-3; J gene: TRBJ2-1; CDR3 DNA: TGTGCCAGCAGCCAAAGCGGGAGTTTGTCCTACAATGAGCAGTTCTTC; CDR3 protein: CASSQSGSLSYNEQFF
clone size: NA; D gene: TRBD1; V gene: TRBV19; J gene: TRBJ2-1; CDR3 DNA: TGTGCCAGTAGTATTAAGGGACAGGGTCTTGGAGAGCAGTTCTTC; CDR3 protein: CASSIKGQGLGEQFF
clone size: few; D gene: NA; V gene: TRBV4-3; J gene: TRBJ1-1; CDR3 DNA: TGCGCCAGCAGCCAAGAGTACATGAACACTGAAGCTTTCTTT; CDR3 protein: CASSQEYMNTEAFF